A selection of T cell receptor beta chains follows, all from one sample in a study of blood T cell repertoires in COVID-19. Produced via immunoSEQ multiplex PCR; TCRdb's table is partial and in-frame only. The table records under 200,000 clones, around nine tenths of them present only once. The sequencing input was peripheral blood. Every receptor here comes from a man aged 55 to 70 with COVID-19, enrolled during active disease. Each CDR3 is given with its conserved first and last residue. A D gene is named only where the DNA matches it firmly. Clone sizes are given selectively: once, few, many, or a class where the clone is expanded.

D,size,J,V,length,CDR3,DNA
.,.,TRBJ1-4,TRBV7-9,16,CASSRLGQATNEKLFF,TGTGCCAGCAGCCGTCTGGGACAAGCAACTAATGAAAAACTGTTTTTT
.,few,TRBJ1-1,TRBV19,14,CASSIGQMNTEAFF,TGTGCCAGTAGTATAGGACAAATGAACACTGAAGCTTTCTTT
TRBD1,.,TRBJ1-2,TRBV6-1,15,CASSDADRAGYGYTF,TGTGCCAGCAGTGACGCGGACAGGGCGGGCTATGGCTACACCTTC
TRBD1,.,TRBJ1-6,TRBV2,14,CASTKGAANSPLHF,TGTGCCAGCACCAAGGGGGCGGCTAATTCACCCCTCCACTTT
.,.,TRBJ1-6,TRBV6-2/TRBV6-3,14,CASSDGSYNSPLHF,TGTGCCAGCAGCGACGGGTCCTATAATTCACCCCTCCACTTT
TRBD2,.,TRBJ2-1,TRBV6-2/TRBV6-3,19,CASSSLTLRGREGRNEQFF,TGTGCCAGCAGTTCTCTCACCCTTCGCGGGCGGGAGGGCCGCAATGAGCAGTTCTTC
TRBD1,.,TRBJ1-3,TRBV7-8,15,CASSSGQGVRNTIYF,TGTGCCAGCAGCTCCGGACAGGGGGTTCGGAACACCATATATTTT
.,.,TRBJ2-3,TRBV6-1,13,CASSDWALNTQYF,TGTGCCAGCAGTGATTGGGCGCTAAATACGCAGTATTTT
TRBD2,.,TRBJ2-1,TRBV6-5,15,CASSAGLAGTHEQFF,TGTGCCAGCAGCGCGGGACTAGCGGGAACTCATGAGCAGTTCTTC
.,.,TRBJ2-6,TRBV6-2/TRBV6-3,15,CASSYVGLGANVLTF,TGTGCCAGCAGTTACGTGGGACTGGGGGCCAACGTCCTGACTTTC
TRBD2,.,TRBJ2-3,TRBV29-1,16,CSVGVTAGGTTDTQYF,TGCAGCGTTGGAGTCACGGCGGGAGGAACTACAGATACGCAGTATTTT
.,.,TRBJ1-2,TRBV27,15,CASSPSQVLGYGYTF,TGTGCCAGCAGTCCATCCCAGGTTTTAGGATATGGCTACACCTTC
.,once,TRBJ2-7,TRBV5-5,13,CASSQTQGYEQYF,TGTGCCAGCAGTCAGACACAGGGATACGAGCAGTACTTC
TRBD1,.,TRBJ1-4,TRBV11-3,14,CASSTTGGVEKLFF,TGTGCCAGCAGCACCACAGGGGGCGTTGAAAAACTGTTTTTT
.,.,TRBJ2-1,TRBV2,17,CASSEGLGSGGVNEQFF,TGTGCCAGCAGTGAGGGTCTTGGTAGTGGCGGGGTGAATGAGCAGTTCTTC
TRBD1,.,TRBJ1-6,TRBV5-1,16,CASSWRGTGSNSPLHF,TGCGCCAGCAGCTGGAGGGGGACAGGTTCTAATTCACCCCTCCACTTT
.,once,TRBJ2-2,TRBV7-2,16,CASSLVGAGYTGELFF,TGTGCCAGCAGCTTAGTTGGGGCAGGGTATACCGGGGAGCTGTTTTTT
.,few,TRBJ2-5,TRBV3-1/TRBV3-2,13,CASSQGLQETQYF,TGTGCCAGCAGCCAAGGTTTACAAGAGACCCAGTACTTC
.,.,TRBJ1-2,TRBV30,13,CAWSARGIYGYTF,TGTGCCTGGAGTGCCCGGGGGATTTATGGCTACACCTTC
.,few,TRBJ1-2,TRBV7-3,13,CASSLRQSYGYTF,TGTGCCAGCAGCTTAAGACAGAGCTATGGCTACACCTTC
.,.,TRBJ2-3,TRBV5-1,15,CASLLRGQNTDTQYF,TGCGCCAGCTTGTTGCGCGGCCAAAACACAGATACGCAGTATTTT
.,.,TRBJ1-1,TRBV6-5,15,CASSGWGGMRTEAFF,TGTGCCAGCAGCGGCTGGGGGGGGATGAGAACTGAAGCTTTCTTT
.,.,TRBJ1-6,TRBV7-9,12,CASSLSGSPLHF,TGTGCCAGCAGTCTAAGCGGATCACCCCTCCACTTT
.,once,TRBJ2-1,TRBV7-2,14,CASSQRTASNEQFF,TGTGCCAGCAGCCAGCGGACAGCATCCAATGAGCAGTTCTTC
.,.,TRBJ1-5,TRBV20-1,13,CSASGQDSLHQHF,.
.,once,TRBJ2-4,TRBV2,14,CASSVQATKNIQYF,TGTGCCAGCAGTGTACAGGCAACCAAAAACATTCAGTACTTC
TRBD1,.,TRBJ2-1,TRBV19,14,CASSIEGTGIEQFF,TGTGCCAGTAGTATAGAAGGGACAGGCATTGAGCAGTTCTTC
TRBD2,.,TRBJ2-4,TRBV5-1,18,CASSPKLAGTVAKNIQYF,TGCGCCAGCAGCCCCAAACTAGCGGGGACGGTAGCCAAAAACATTCAGTACTTC
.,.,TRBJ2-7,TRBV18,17,CASSPPGSGLSSYEQYF,TGTGCCAGCTCACCACCGGGTTCGGGACTGAGCTCCTACGAGCAGTACTTC
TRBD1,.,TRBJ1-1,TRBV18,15,CASSPGQGARTEAFF,TGTGCCAGCTCACCCGGACAGGGGGCGAGAACTGAAGCTTTCTTT
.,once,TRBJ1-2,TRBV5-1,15,CASSFTGPRESGYTF,TGCGCCAGCAGCTTTACCGGGCCCAGGGAAAGTGGCTACACCTTC
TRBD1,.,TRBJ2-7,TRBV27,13,CASKGDSSYEQYF,TGTGCCAGCAAAGGGGACAGCTCCTACGAGCAGTACTTC
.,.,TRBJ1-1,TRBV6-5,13,CASSRSVISEAFF,TGTGCCAGCAGTCGTTCGGTTATTTCTGAAGCTTTCTTT
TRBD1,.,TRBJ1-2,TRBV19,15,CASSIPLKGAGGYTF,TGTGCCAGTAGTATACCCCTCAAGGGGGCGGGTGGCTACACCTTC
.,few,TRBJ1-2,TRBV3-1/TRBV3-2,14,CASSQRTANYGYTF,TGTGCCAGCAGCCAACGGACAGCTAACTATGGCTACACCTTC
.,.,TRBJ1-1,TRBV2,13,CASLRGFDTEAFF,TGTGCCAGCCTCAGGGGATTCGACACTGAAGCTTTCTTT
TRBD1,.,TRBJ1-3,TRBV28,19,CASSSRQGPVDFAGNTIYF,TGTGCCAGCAGTTCCCGACAGGGCCCCGTAGATTTTGCTGGAAACACCATATATTTT
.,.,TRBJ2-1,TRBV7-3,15,CASSPSGRSYNEQFF,TGTGCCAGCAGCCCCAGTGGCCGCTCCTACAATGAGCAGTTCTTC
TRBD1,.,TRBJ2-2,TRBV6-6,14,CASEDRGGSGELFF,TGTGCCAGCGAGGACAGGGGAGGGTCCGGGGAGCTGTTTTTT
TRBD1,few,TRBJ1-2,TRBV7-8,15,CASSPRQGAYYGYTF,TGTGCCAGCAGCCCCCGACAGGGGGCTTACTATGGCTACACCTTC
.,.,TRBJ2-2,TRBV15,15,CATSRDRVGTGELFF,TGTGCCACCAGCAGAGACAGGGTTGGGACCGGGGAGCTGTTTTTT
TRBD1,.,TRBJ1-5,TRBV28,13,CASSGDRRQLQHF,TGTGCCAGCAGTGGGGACAGGCGTCAGCTCCAGCATTTT
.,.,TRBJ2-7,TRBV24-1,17,CATSDSGASGGLGEQYF,TGTGCCACCAGTGATTCGGGGGCGTCAGGGGGTCTCGGCGAGCAGTACTTC
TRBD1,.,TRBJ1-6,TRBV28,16,CASSFSGGSYNSPLHF,TGTGCCAGCAGTTTCTCAGGGGGCTCTTATAATTCACCCCTCCACTTT
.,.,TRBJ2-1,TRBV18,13,CASSPLGQSEQFF,TGTGCCAGCTCACCACTCGGACAGAGTGAGCAGTTCTTC
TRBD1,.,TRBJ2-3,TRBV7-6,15,CASSFGTASTDTQYF,TGTGCCAGCAGCTTCGGGACAGCTAGCACAGATACGCAGTATTTT
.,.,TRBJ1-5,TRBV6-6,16,CASSYSYQSINQPQHF,TGTGCCAGCAGTTACTCCTACCAATCGATTAATCAGCCCCAGCATTTT
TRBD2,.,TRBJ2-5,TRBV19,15,CASSRPGGSQETQYF,TGTGCCAGTAGCCGCCCGGGGGGTTCCCAAGAGACCCAGTACTTC
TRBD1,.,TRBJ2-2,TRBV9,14,CATKGQGGTGELFF,TGTGCCACCAAAGGACAGGGAGGCACCGGGGAGCTGTTTTTT
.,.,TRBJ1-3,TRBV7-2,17,CASSLTSDAVNGNTIYF,TGTGCCAGCAGCTTAACCAGTGACGCGGTCAATGGAAACACCATATATTTT
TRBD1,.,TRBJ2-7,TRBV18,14,CASSPGRGSYEQYF,TGTGCCAGCTCACCCGGCAGGGGGTCCTACGAGCAGTACTTC
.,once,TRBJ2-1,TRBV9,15,CASSVDPGEDNEQFF,TGTGCCAGCAGCGTAGACCCAGGGGAAGACAATGAGCAGTTCTTC
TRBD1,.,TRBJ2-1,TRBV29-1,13,CSGTGSPYNEQFF,TGCAGCGGGACAGGAAGCCCCTACAATGAGCAGTTCTTC
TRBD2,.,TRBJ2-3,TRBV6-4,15,CASKLTSGSTDTQYF,TGTGCCAGCAAACTGACTAGCGGGAGCACAGATACGCAGTATTTT
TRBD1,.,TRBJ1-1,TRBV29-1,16,CSGGWTGGSPNTEAFF,TGCAGCGGGGGATGGACAGGGGGCTCTCCGAACACTGAAGCTTTCTTT
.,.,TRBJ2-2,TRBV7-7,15,CASSLGLANTGELFF,TGTGCTAGCAGTTTGGGACTTGCGAACACCGGGGAGCTGTTTTTT
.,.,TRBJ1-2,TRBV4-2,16,CASSQNSRLGVDGYTF,TGTGCCAGCAGCCAAAACAGCCGCCTCGGGGTCGATGGCTACACCTTC
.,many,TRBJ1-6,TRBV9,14,CASRGAFYNSPLHF,TGTGCCAGCAGAGGGGCCTTCTATAATTCACCCCTCCACTTT
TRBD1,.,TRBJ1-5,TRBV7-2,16,CASSSDRPGGNQPQHF,TGTGCCAGCAGCTCGGACAGGCCCGGGGGCAATCAGCCCCAGCATTTT
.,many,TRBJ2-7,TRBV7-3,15,CASSLNRLPSYEQYF,TGTGCCAGCAGCTTAAACCGACTACCCTCCTACGAGCAGTACTTC